Shown below are 13 T cell receptor beta chains from a single sample sequenced in a study of cytotoxic CD8 clonotypes in ibrutinib-treated CLL. The data were produced by immunoSEQ multiplex PCR, yet TCRdb's version contains in-frame clones alone and is incomplete. This sample carries some 130,000 clones, approximately 85% of them seen once, and the ten largest clones take around 2.1%. This specimen was PBMCs, taken after 24 months of ibrutinib treatment. These receptors were taken from a human donor with chronic lymphocytic leukemia.

The V call is TRBV9, the J call TRBJ1-3; TRBD1 aligns across 10 bases. The CDR3 is made up of 15 amino acids. After removal of 4 bases from V and 3 bases from J, the junction contained 4 bases not matched to a gene. The germline V gene has CDR1 SGDLS and CDR2 YYNGEE. The CDR3 coding sequence is TGTGCCAGCAGCTCGGGGACAGGGGATGGAAACACCATATATTTT. Its translation: CASSSGTGDGNTIYF.

The chain recombines TRBV5-8 with TRBJ2-1, with D possibly matching TRBD2 (7 bases). Trimming removed 1 base at V and 6 bases at J, with 14 bases between. The CDR3 consists of 15 residues. Germline lookup yields CDR1 SGHTS and CDR2 YDEGEE. The chain's CDR3 is CASSLRGALFNEQFF. CDR3 DNA: TGTGCCAGCAGCTTGCGGGGGGCATTGTTCAATGAGCAGTTCTTC.

The chain combines TRBV30 with TRBJ2-5; D not certain. V was pared by 5 bases and J by 5 bases, with 6 bases between. Germline V CDR1 and CDR2: GTSNPN, SVGIG (reference sequence). The CDR3 covers 10 residues. CDR3 amino acids: CAWGRETQYF. The CDR3 DNA reads as TGTGCCTGGGGGCGTGAGACCCAGTACTTC.

In its sample, this clone was seen a few times. The rearrangement joins TRBV6-1 to TRBJ1-2; no clear D. The CDR3 contains 14 residues. CDR1 is MNHNS and CDR2 is SASEGT in the germline V gene. Trimming removed 4 bases from V and 5 bases from J, with 14 bases in between. For the CDR3, the DNA is TGTGCCAGCAGTGGGGGTGCGGCAGCGTATGGCTACACCTTC. It is translated as CASSGGAAAYGYTF.

The chain recombines TRBV5-6 with TRBJ1-1; D not resolved. Germline V gene sequence: CDR1 SGHDT, CDR2 YYEEEE. Trimming took off 4 bases at V and 0 bases at J, with 13 bases between the two ends. This CDR3 spans 15 amino acids. DNA of the CDR3: TGTGCCAGCAGCCCCTACCGGAGATTGAACACTGAAGCTTTCTTT. Residues: CASSPYRRLNTEAFF.

Only one count was recorded for this clone. V usage is TRBV7-2 and J usage is TRBJ2-1; TRBD2 matches 12 bases. J was trimmed by 6 bases and V by 2 bases; bases with no gene match: 8. Germline loops: CDR1 SGHTA, CDR2 FQGNSA. This CDR3 is 17 amino acids long. CDR3 nucleotides: TGTGCCAGCAGCTTAATGGGATCTAGCGGGAGGGGCAATGAGCAGTTCTTC. It is translated as CASSLMGSSGRGNEQFF.

This chain links TRBV4-3 with TRBJ2-2, with D unresolved. Germline-derived CDR1 and CDR2 are LGHNA and YSLEER. CDR3 length: 14 amino acids. Between the trimmed V and J ends, which lost 4 bases and 4 bases, there was a span of 10 bases. In nucleotides, the CDR3 is TGCGCCAGCAGCCCCTTTGGCGGCACCGGGGAGCTGTTTTTT. It translates to CASSPFGGTGELFF.

The chain is built from TRBV5-6 and TRBJ2-3; TRBD2 might be the D (5 bases). Germline values: CDR1 SGHDT, CDR2 YYEEEE. Trimming took 4 bases from V and 12 from J, leaving 21 bases between them. The CDR3 length is 14 residues. CDR3 amino acids: CASSPRGGNNIQYF. The CDR3 nucleotides read TGTGCCAGCAGCCCCCGGGGTGGCAACAACATCCAGTATTTT.

This clone has just one count. This chain connects TRBV5-4 to TRBJ1-1, with 7 bases that match TRBD1. The CDR3 totals 15 residues. Germline V gene data show CDR1 as SGHNT and CDR2 as YYREEE (reference sequence). V lost 4 bases and J lost 3; bases outside the gene matches: 9. The CDR3 is CASSPRQGGDTEAFF. The CDR3 DNA reads TGTGCCAGCAGCCCTAGACAGGGTGGGGACACTGAAGCTTTCTTT. The full variable domain, rest sourced from reference TRBV5-4 and TRBJ1-1, is ETGVTQSPTHLIKTRGQQVTLRCSSQSGHNTVSWYQQALGQGPQFIFQYYREEENGRGNFPPRFSGLQFPNYSSELNVNALELDDSALYLCASSPRQGGDTEAFFGQGTRLTVV.

The rearrangement joins TRBV6-5 to TRBJ2-7; 7 nucleotides match TRBD1. Germline CDR1 is MNHEY and CDR2 is SVGAGI. Unmatched junction bases numbered 5, after V lost 6 bases and J lost 3 bases. The CDR3 has 13 residues. The CDR3 spells CASSRDSFYEQYF. CDR3 DNA sequence: TGTGCCAGCAGCCGGGACAGCTTCTACGAGCAGTACTTC.

This chain joins TRBV28 and TRBJ2-2; 10 bases align to TRBD2. Trimming cost V 5 bases and J 4 bases; bases outside gene matches: 13. This CDR3 spans 18 amino acids. The V gene's germline CDR1 is MDHEN and CDR2 SYDVKM. The CDR3 protein is CASSPRASGRGSTGELFF. The CDR3 nucleotides are TGTGCCAGCAGTCCCCGGGCTAGCGGGAGAGGGAGCACCGGGGAGCTGTTTTTT.

V is TRBV14 and J is TRBJ2-1; 8 bases line up with TRBD1. Per germline, CDR1 SGHDN and CDR2 FVKESK. With 6 bases clipped from V and 0 bases from J, the junction kept 7 bases outside the gene matches. The CDR3 consists of 16 residues. This chain's CDR3 is CASRPRTGSSYNEQFF. DNA of the CDR3: TGTGCCAGCAGACCCCGGACAGGGAGCTCCTACAATGAGCAGTTCTTC.

This chain connects TRBV23-1 to TRBJ1-5, with D possibly being TRBD1 (5 bases). TRBV23-1 is annotated as an ORF whose role is uncertain. Trimming stripped 8 bases from V and 2 bases from J, with 13 bases between. The CDR3 covers 14 residues. CDR3 coding DNA: TGCGCCAGCGGTCCTGGGGCGTGCAATCAGCCCCAGCATTTT. This sequence encodes CASGPGACNQPQHF.